This passage covers 27 T cell receptor beta chains from one sample sequenced in a study of control samples from healthy donors and cancer patients (dated by TCRdb to 2020 to 2021). Libraries came from the immunoSEQ multiplex PCR assay. TCRdb limited this immuneACCESS table to in-frame rearrangements with V and J called. A share of clones is missing; checked studies link under half to unresolved V genes, and the rest is unexplained. Here the sample has some 130,000 clones; about 95% occur a single time. The ten top clones hold about 4% of the sample. Sequences were obtained from blood. The receptors derive from a man younger than 40 in good health.

This clone has just one count. V and J are TRBV6-1 and TRBJ1-5; no clear D gene. V gave up 2 bases and J gave up 6 bases, with 2 bases separating them. The CDR3 loop spans 11 amino acids. CDR1 and CDR2 from the germline V gene are MNHNS and SASEGT. The CDR3 coding sequence is TGTGCCAGCAGTGAAACTCAGCCCCAGCATTTT. Encoded protein: CASSETQPQHF.

This rearrangement joins TRBV18 to TRBJ2-1; D unresolved. Trimming removed 0 bases from V and 6 bases from J, with 6 bases in between. The CDR3 covers 13 residues. From germline, CDR1 is KGHSH and CDR2 LQKENI. CDR3 sequence: CASSPPEINEQFF. The CDR3 DNA is TGTGCCAGCTCACCACCGGAGATCAATGAGCAGTTCTTC. Looking up the rest from reference TRBV18 and TRBJ2-1 gives the full variable domain: NAGVMQNPRHLVRRRGQEARLRCSPMKGHSHVYWYRQLPEEGLKFMVYLQKENIIDESGMPKERFSAEFPKEGPSILRIQQVVRGDSAAYFCASSPPEINEQFFGPGTRLTVL.

The V and J genes are TRBV28 and TRBJ1-1; D may be TRBD1 (6 bases). CDR1 is MDHEN and CDR2 is SYDVKM in the germline V gene. This CDR3 comprises 14 residues. V dropped 6 bases and J dropped 1 base, with 12 bases sitting between them. Written as DNA, the CDR3 is TGTGCCAGCAGCTCGGACAGAAAGAACACTGAAGCTTTCTTT. This codes for CASSSDRKNTEAFF.

The chain carries TRBV4-3 and TRBJ1-2; tentative D call: TRBD1 (5 bases). V shed 1 base and J shed 4 bases, with 19 bases lying between them. Germline CDR1 reads LGHNA; CDR2 reads YSLEER. The length of the CDR3 is 17 residues. The CDR3 DNA reads TGCGCCAGCAGCCAAGGGGTCGGGGACGGAGATATCTATGGCTACACCTTC. Protein product: CASSQGVGDGDIYGYTF.

The V call is TRBV7-9, the J call TRBJ1-1, with no clear D. The CDR3 contains 11 residues. The germline gives CDR1 SEHNR, CDR2 FQNEAQ (reference sequence). V was trimmed by 4 bases and J by 3 bases, leaving 3 bases between them. The CDR3 here is CASSYDTEAFF. The CDR3 coding sequence is TGTGCCAGCAGCTATGACACTGAAGCTTTCTTT. Combining the CDR3 with reference TRBV7-9 and TRBJ1-1 gives the whole variable domain DTGVSQNPRHKITKRGQNVTFRCDPISEHNRLYWYRQTLGQGPEFLTYFQNEAQLEKSRLLSDRFSAERPKGSFSTLEIQRTEQGDSAMYLCASSYDTEAFFGQGTRLTVV.

The CDR3 reads CASRLAGAAQETQYF. CDR3 in DNA: TGTGCCAGCAGACTAGCGGGCGCGGCCCAAGAGACCCAGTACTTC. J is TRBJ2-5 and V is TRBV27; TRBD2 matches at 9 bases. The CDR3 covers 15 residues. Germline CDR1 MNHEY, CDR2 SMNVEV (reference sequence). Germline trimming cut 6 bases from V and 1 base from J; bases unmatched to any gene: 6.

The chain joins TRBV27 to TRBJ1-1; D not certain. Germline CDR1 is MNHEY and CDR2 is SMNVEV (reference sequence). This CDR3 has 14 amino acids. With 2 bases removed from V and 1 base from J, the gap between germline ends came to 8 bases. CDR3 nucleotide sequence: TGTGCCAGCAGTTTACACGGCTCGAACACTGAAGCTTTCTTT. Amino acid sequence: CASSLHGSNTEAFF.

A single count supports this clone. The rearrangement joins TRBV4-1 to TRBJ2-4; 9 bases are shared with TRBD2. Germline loops: CDR1 MGHRA, CDR2 YSYEKL. This CDR3 has 17 residues. V dropped 0 bases and J dropped 2; count of bases not matched to a gene: 5. In DNA form, the CDR3 reads TGCGCCAGCAGCCAAGATTCTAGCGGGGCTTCCAAAAACATTCAGTACTTC. Its protein product is CASSQDSSGASKNIQYF.

This chain connects TRBV3-1 (or the pseudogene TRBV3-2) to TRBJ2-1; no reliable D call. The V gene lost 4 bases and the J gene lost 0 bases, with 10 bases spanning the gap. CDR1 and CDR2 from the germline V gene are LGHDT and YNNKEL (reference sequence). The CDR3 covers 15 residues. CDR3 amino acids: CASSLYGSSYNEQFF. The CDR3 DNA is TGTGCCAGCAGCCTTTATGGAAGCTCCTACAATGAGCAGTTCTTC.

The chain carries TRBV25-1 and TRBJ2-3; 10 bases line up with TRBD2. In germline, CDR1 is MGHDK, CDR2 SYGVNS. Losses at the gene ends were 1 base for V and 15 bases for J; bases not matched to a gene: 16. The CDR3 covers 16 residues. The CDR3 DNA reads as TGTGCCAGCAGTGAATGGGAAGCGGGGGGGCCGGCAAGGAAATATTTT. Translated: CASSEWEAGGPARKYF.

The genes are TRBV11-2 and TRBJ2-7, with a weak D call TRBD1 (5 bases). This CDR3 is 13 amino acids long. Germline-derived CDR1 and CDR2 are SGHAT and FQNNGV. V gave up 3 bases and J gave up 3 bases, with 9 bases separating them. The CDR3: CASSFGHLYEQYF. Here the CDR3 DNA reads TGTGCCAGCAGCTTCGGACACCTCTACGAGCAGTACTTC.

The chain couples TRBV10-3 to TRBJ1-6; unclear D gene. CDR1 and CDR2 (germline): ENHRY, SYGVKD. This CDR3 contains 15 residues. V was trimmed by 3 bases and J by 0 bases, leaving 6 bases between them. In nucleotides, the CDR3 is TGTGCCATCAGTGAAGGCAGCTCCTATAATTCACCCCTCCACTTT. Protein: CAISEGSSYNSPLHF.

The genes are TRBV5-1 and TRBJ2-2; 9 bases fit TRBD1. The CDR3 has 15 residues. Trimming cost V 4 bases and J 6 bases; bases outside gene matches: 7. The V gene's germline CDR1 is SGHRS and CDR2 YFSETQ. CDR3 DNA sequence: TGCGCCAGCAGCCCCTGGACAGGGGTTTCCGGGGAGCTGTTTTTT. Its protein product is CASSPWTGVSGELFF.

The gene calls are TRBV25-1 and TRBJ2-1; maybe TRBD2 (5 bases). The CDR3 is made up of 15 amino acids. Germline CDR1 reads MGHDK; CDR2 reads SYGVNS. V gave up 3 bases and J gave up 0 bases, with 9 bases separating them. CDR3 sequence reads: CASSDPGSSYNEQFF. In DNA, the CDR3 is TGTGCCAGCAGTGACCCGGGGAGCTCCTACAATGAGCAGTTCTTC.

The V call is TRBV5-8, the J call TRBJ2-5; TRBD2 matches at 9 bases. The CDR3 runs to 13 residues. Trimming took 7 bases from V and 3 from J; bases not matched to a gene: 4. In germline, CDR1 is SGHTS, CDR2 YDEGEE. CDR3 sequence: CASARLAEETQYF. CDR3 DNA: TGTGCCAGCGCCCGACTAGCGGAAGAGACCCAGTACTTC.

Concerning this clone: The sample has other DNA sequences that encode this CDR3 too. The chain joins TRBV7-8 to TRBJ1-4; D unresolved. Trimming removed 0 bases from V and 8 bases from J, with 10 bases in between. Looked up from germline, CDR1 is SGHVS and CDR2 is FQNEAQ. This CDR3 is 14 amino acids long. The DNA for the CDR3 is TGTGCCAGCAGCTTAGCCGGCGGAGGGGAAAAACTGTTTTTT. Residues: CASSLAGGGEKLFF. The full variable domain, completed using reference TRBV7-8 and TRBJ1-4, is GAGVSQSPRYKVAKRGQDVALRCDPISGHVSLFWYQQALGQGPEFLTYFQNEAQLDKSGLPSDRFFAERPEGSVSTLKIQRTQQEDSAVYLCASSLAGGGEKLFFGSGTQLSVL.

The chain links TRBV10-3 to TRBJ1-2; 8 nucleotides align to TRBD1. CDR3 length equals 14 residues. V gave up 7 bases and J gave up 4 bases; unmatched junction bases: 8. The germline CDR1 and CDR2 sequences are ENHRY and SYGVKD. The CDR3 nucleotides are TGTGCCATCACCCCGGACAGGGAAGTCTATGGCTACACCTTC. As protein: CAITPDREVYGYTF.

The chain couples TRBV7-9 to TRBJ1-4; maybe TRBD1 (5 bases). V was clipped by 6 bases and J by 4 bases, with 21 bases between them. Germline CDR1 SEHNR, CDR2 FQNEAQ (reference sequence). The CDR3 contains 17 residues. CDR3 sequence (DNA): TGTGCCAGCAGGGCACTAAGAGGTGCGGGGCTTAATGAAAAACTGTTTTTT. It yields the protein CASRALRGAGLNEKLFF.

The chain combines TRBV9 with TRBJ1-5, with a tentative D call TRBD1 (6 bases). The CDR3 covers 15 residues. CDR1 and CDR2 from the germline V gene are SGDLS and YYNGEE. The V end was cut by 0 bases, the J end by 2 bases, with 9 bases between. The CDR3 sequence: CASSVDREGNQPQHF. The DNA of the CDR3 is TGTGCCAGCAGCGTAGACAGGGAGGGCAATCAGCCCCAGCATTTT.

This chain links TRBV6-5 with TRBJ1-2; no firm D call. Germline V gene lookup returns CDR1 MNHEY and CDR2 SVGAGI. V lost 7 bases and J lost 7, with 19 bases in between. The length of the CDR3 is 14 residues. CDR3 region: CASTLDRQVPGYTF. CDR3 DNA: TGTGCCAGCACCCTGGATCGGCAGGTCCCTGGCTACACCTTC.

The chain employs TRBV19 and TRBJ2-7; D call uncertain. The germline V and J ends were trimmed by 2 bases and 2 bases, with 10 bases remaining between them. CDR1 is LNHDA and CDR2 is SQIVND in the germline V gene (reference sequence). The CDR3 length is 14 residues. The CDR3 spells CASSIHGSAYEQYF. The CDR3 DNA follows: TGTGCCAGTAGTATACACGGCTCCGCCTACGAGCAGTACTTC.

The chain recombines TRBV10-3 with TRBJ2-7; 10 nucleotides agree with TRBD1. With 5 bases clipped from V and 6 bases from J, the junction kept 7 bases outside the gene matches. CDR1 is ENHRY, CDR2 SYGVKD, per germline. The CDR3 is 14 residues long. CDR3 sequence reads: CAISPGTGASEQYF. The CDR3 DNA sequence: TGTGCCATCAGTCCCGGGACAGGGGCGTCCGAGCAGTACTTC.

The chain recombines TRBV2 with TRBJ1-5; D is ambiguous. Looked up from germline, CDR1 is SNHLY and CDR2 is FYNNEI. This CDR3 comprises 14 residues. Trimming removed 2 bases at V and 6 bases at J, with 11 bases between. The CDR3 here is CASSETALTQPQHF. The DNA for the CDR3 is TGTGCCAGCAGTGAAACGGCGTTAACTCAGCCCCAGCATTTT.

V is TRBV18 and J is TRBJ1-4, with D possibly TRBD1 on 5 matching bases. Germline V gene data show CDR1 as KGHSH and CDR2 as LQKENI. With 0 bases removed from V and 7 bases from J, the gap between germline ends came to 12 bases. CDR3 length: 15 amino acids. CDR3 nucleotides: TGTGCCAGCTCACCACCCGTGGGGGTAGGTGAAAAACTGTTTTTT. This gives the protein CASSPPVGVGEKLFF.

This clone was recorded only once. The rearrangement links TRBV6-5 to TRBJ2-7; the match to TRBD1 covers 9 bases. The CDR3 consists of 15 residues. The V segment lost 6 bases and the J segment 2 bases; nucleotides outside the gene matches: 8. CDR1 is MNHEY and CDR2 is SVGAGI in the germline V gene. CDR3 DNA sequence: TGTGCCAGCAGCTCCTCCGGACAGGGGACCTACGAGCAGTACTTC. Protein: CASSSSGQGTYEQYF.

The V gene is TRBV6-5, the J gene TRBJ2-5; D might be TRBD1 or TRBD2, each matching 6 bases. CDR1 is MNHEY and CDR2 is SVGAGI in the germline V gene. V lost 10 bases to trimming and J lost 4 bases, with 16 bases between them. The CDR3 extends over 13 amino acids. Here the CDR3 reads CATLRGAGETQYF. CDR3 nucleotide sequence: TGTGCCACCCTTAGGGGGGCCGGAGAGACCCAGTACTTC.

The rearrangement links TRBV15 to TRBJ2-7; D is undetermined. The CDR3 has 15 amino acids. Germline values: CDR1 LNHNV, CDR2 YYDKDF (reference sequence). The V end lost 3 bases, the J end lost 0 bases, and 12 bases lay between the germline ends. The CDR3 sequence is CATSSTPLSSYEQYF. The CDR3 DNA reads as TGTGCCACCAGCAGTACCCCTCTTAGCTCCTACGAGCAGTACTTC.